Listed below are T cell receptor beta chains from one sample, sequenced in a study of early T cells in non-severe SARS-CoV-2 infection. One entry per CDR3 protein results from TCRdb running MiXCR on the 5' RACE reads. Of just under 65,000 distinct CDR3 sequences listed, more than 7% are singletons. The starting material was whole blood, obtained at baseline. These receptors were collected from an adult who was a healthcare worker with PCR-confirmed SARS-CoV-2 infection or an uninfected control (not recorded which). Both conserved end residues are part of each CDR3. The D gene is left open where the match is weak. The size of a clone is reported for some rows only, either as once, few or many, or as a class for expanded clones.

clone size: few
D gene: .
V gene: TRBV11-2
J gene: TRBJ2-3
CDR3 protein: CASSPTTDTQYF
CDR3 DNA: TGTGCCAGCAGCCCGACTACAGATACGCAGTATTTT

clone size: few
D gene: .
V gene: TRBV25-1
J gene: TRBJ1-6
CDR3 protein: CASSEYTGRRNSPLHF
CDR3 DNA: TGTGCCAGCAGTGAATATACCGGACGGCGTAATTCACCCCTCCACTTT

clone size: .
D gene: TRBD2
V gene: TRBV7-9
J gene: TRBJ2-5
CDR3 protein: CASSPKGGLAGYQETQYF
CDR3 DNA: TGTGCCAGCAGCCCCAAGGGGGGACTAGCGGGGTACCAAGAGACCCAGTACTTC

clone size: many
D gene: .
V gene: TRBV6-1
J gene: TRBJ2-1
CDR3 protein: CASSESFSGERNEQFF
CDR3 DNA: TGTGCCAGCAGTGAAAGCTTCAGTGGGGAACGCAATGAGCAGTTCTTC

clone size: .
D gene: TRBD2
V gene: TRBV7-6
J gene: TRBJ2-3
CDR3 protein: CASSLGSGILTDTQYF
CDR3 DNA: TGTGCCAGCAGCTTAGGGAGCGGGATACTCACAGATACGCAGTATTTT

clone size: few
D gene: TRBD2
V gene: TRBV7-3
J gene: TRBJ2-1
CDR3 protein: CASSLQLALNNEQFF
CDR3 DNA: TGTGCCAGCAGCCTACAACTAGCGCTCAACAATGAGCAGTTCTTC

clone size: .
D gene: TRBD2
V gene: TRBV6-2/TRBV6-3
J gene: TRBJ2-1
CDR3 protein: CASSREVGSEQFF
CDR3 DNA: TGTGCCAGCAGCCGGGAGGTAGGAAGTGAGCAGTTCTTC

clone size: few
D gene: .
V gene: TRBV20-1
J gene: TRBJ2-7
CDR3 protein: CSAIGTEAYEQYF
CDR3 DNA: TGCAGTGCTATCGGGACGGAAGCCTACGAGCAGTACTTC

clone size: .
D gene: .
V gene: TRBV21-1
J gene: TRBJ1-5
CDR3 protein: CASSSVPDQPQHF
CDR3 DNA: TGTGCCAGCAGCTCCGTTCCCGATCAGCCCCAGCATTTT

clone size: .
D gene: .
V gene: TRBV4-2
J gene: TRBJ2-2
CDR3 protein: CASSQVSPTGELFF
CDR3 DNA: TGTGCCAGCAGCCAAGTCTCCCCCACCGGGGAGCTGTTTTTT

clone size: .
D gene: .
V gene: TRBV6-2/TRBV6-3
J gene: TRBJ2-7
CDR3 protein: CAPSQGPMRTYEQYF
CDR3 DNA: TGTGCCCCCAGTCAAGGTCCGATGCGGACCTACGAGCAGTACTTC

clone size: once
D gene: TRBD1
V gene: TRBV20-1
J gene: TRBJ2-1
CDR3 protein: CSAGGQGIGNEQFF
CDR3 DNA: TGCAGTGCTGGAGGACAGGGGATTGGCAATGAGCAGTTCTTC

clone size: few
D gene: TRBD1
V gene: TRBV6-5
J gene: TRBJ2-7
CDR3 protein: CASSLLGTGLYEQYF
CDR3 DNA: TGTGCCAGCAGTCTGCTAGGGACAGGGTTGTACGAGCAGTACTTC

clone size: .
D gene: .
V gene: TRBV2
J gene: TRBJ1-5
CDR3 protein: CASIPQLGVFLQPQHF
CDR3 DNA: TGTGCCAGCATTCCTCAACTGGGGGTGTTCCTTCAGCCCCAGCATTTT

clone size: many
D gene: TRBD1
V gene: TRBV29-1
J gene: TRBJ2-7
CDR3 protein: CSAQTGVEQYF
CDR3 DNA: TGCAGCGCCCAAACAGGGGTCGAGCAGTACTTC

clone size: .
D gene: .
V gene: TRBV12-3/TRBV12-4
J gene: TRBJ2-5
CDR3 protein: CASSLQRGETQYF
CDR3 DNA: TGTGCCAGCAGTTTACAGCGCGGAGAGACCCAGTACTTC

clone size: .
D gene: .
V gene: TRBV27
J gene: TRBJ1-1
CDR3 protein: CASTPQARGGTEAFF
CDR3 DNA: TGTGCCAGCACTCCTCAGGCCAGGGGAGGTACTGAAGCTTTCTTT

clone size: .
D gene: .
V gene: TRBV6-2/TRBV6-3
J gene: TRBJ2-1
CDR3 protein: CASSYARPPHNEQFF
CDR3 DNA: TGTGCCAGCAGTTACGCTAGACCTCCCCACAATGAGCAGTTCTTC

clone size: .
D gene: .
V gene: TRBV7-9
J gene: TRBJ2-3
CDR3 protein: CASSLDAMSTDRSDTQYF
CDR3 DNA: TGTGCCAGCAGCTTAGACGCTATGTCGACCGACCGGTCGGATACGCAGTATTTT

clone size: few
D gene: TRBD2
V gene: TRBV7-8
J gene: TRBJ2-1
CDR3 protein: CASSFSGREDEQFF
CDR3 DNA: TGTGCCAGCAGCTTTAGCGGGAGGGAGGATGAGCAGTTCTTC

clone size: few
D gene: .
V gene: TRBV5-1
J gene: TRBJ2-7
CDR3 protein: CASSLAVQGLSYEQYF
CDR3 DNA: TGCGCCAGCAGCTTGGCCGTACAGGGACTCTCCTACGAGCAGTACTTC

clone size: .
D gene: .
V gene: TRBV29-1
J gene: TRBJ1-2
CDR3 protein: CSVGVASNYGYTF
CDR3 DNA: TGCAGCGTTGGTGTGGCGTCTAACTATGGCTACACCTTC

clone size: few
D gene: TRBD2
V gene: TRBV20-1
J gene: TRBJ2-3
CDR3 protein: CSARDASGFGGTDTQYF
CDR3 DNA: TGCAGTGCTAGAGATGCTAGCGGGTTCGGGGGCACAGATACGCAGTATTTT

clone size: .
D gene: .
V gene: TRBV27
J gene: TRBJ2-3
CDR3 protein: CASSFEGITDTQYF
CDR3 DNA: TGTGCCAGCAGTTTCGAGGGGATCACAGATACGCAGTATTTT

clone size: .
D gene: TRBD1
V gene: TRBV20-1
J gene: TRBJ1-1
CDR3 protein: CSADRGPEAFF
CDR3 DNA: TGCAGTGCTGACAGGGGGCCTGAAGCTTTCTTT

clone size: many
D gene: TRBD1
V gene: TRBV7-8
J gene: TRBJ2-7
CDR3 protein: CASSPRTGSWDEQYF
CDR3 DNA: TGTGCCAGCAGCCCCCGGACAGGGTCGTGGGACGAGCAGTACTTC

clone size: few
D gene: .
V gene: TRBV14
J gene: TRBJ2-1
CDR3 protein: CASSQDATGSPVSEQFF
CDR3 DNA: TGTGCCAGCAGCCAAGATGCAACTGGGAGCCCTGTGAGTGAGCAGTTCTTC

clone size: many
D gene: .
V gene: TRBV12-3/TRBV12-4
J gene: TRBJ1-1
CDR3 protein: CASNFLEGTEAFF
CDR3 DNA: TGTGCCAGCAACTTCCTAGAAGGCACTGAAGCTTTCTTT

clone size: many
D gene: .
V gene: TRBV7-9
J gene: TRBJ1-1
CDR3 protein: CASSLSGVTEAFF
CDR3 DNA: TGTGCCAGCAGCTTATCTGGGGTGACTGAAGCTTTCTTT

clone size: .
D gene: TRBD2
V gene: TRBV7-9
J gene: TRBJ2-7
CDR3 protein: CASSPRGPGLGGVYEQYF
CDR3 DNA: TGTGCCAGCAGCCCGAGGGGCCCAGGCCTGGGGGGGGTCTACGAGCAGTACTTC

clone size: many
D gene: .
V gene: TRBV7-9
J gene: TRBJ1-1
CDR3 protein: CASSLGTGEAFF
CDR3 DNA: TGTGCCAGCAGCTTAGGTACAGGAGAAGCTTTCTTT

clone size: .
D gene: .
V gene: TRBV7-2
J gene: TRBJ1-3
CDR3 protein: CASSWGMGYGNTIYF
CDR3 DNA: TGTGCCAGCAGCTGGGGGATGGGCTACGGAAACACCATATATTTT

clone size: few
D gene: .
V gene: TRBV4-1
J gene: TRBJ2-3
CDR3 protein: CASSQGGPDTQYF
CDR3 DNA: TGCGCCAGCAGCCAGGGTGGGCCAGATACGCAGTATTTT

clone size: many
D gene: .
V gene: TRBV7-2
J gene: TRBJ2-3
CDR3 protein: CASSLGLGSWDTQYF
CDR3 DNA: TGTGCCAGCAGCTTAGGTCTTGGGTCCTGGGATACGCAGTATTTT

clone size: .
D gene: .
V gene: TRBV7-2
J gene: TRBJ2-7
CDR3 protein: CASSLTRGSYEQYF
CDR3 DNA: TGTGCCAGCAGCTTAACCCGGGGATCCTACGAGCAGTACTTC

clone size: many
D gene: TRBD2
V gene: TRBV4-1
J gene: TRBJ2-7
CDR3 protein: CASSQERTSGRAYEQYF
CDR3 DNA: TGCGCCAGCAGCCAAGAAAGGACTAGCGGGAGGGCCTACGAGCAGTACTTC

clone size: many
D gene: TRBD1
V gene: TRBV19
J gene: TRBJ1-2
CDR3 protein: CASSMTGDRNYGYTF
CDR3 DNA: TGTGCCAGTAGTATGACAGGGGATAGAAACTATGGCTACACCTTC

clone size: many
D gene: .
V gene: TRBV19
J gene: TRBJ1-5
CDR3 protein: CASSMGSNQPQHF
CDR3 DNA: TGTGCCAGTAGTATGGGAAGCAATCAGCCCCAGCATTTT

clone size: .
D gene: TRBD2
V gene: TRBV20-1
J gene: TRBJ2-2
CDR3 protein: CSARDGLAGNTGELFF
CDR3 DNA: TGCAGTGCTAGAGATGGGCTAGCGGGAAACACCGGGGAGCTGTTTTTT

clone size: few
D gene: .
V gene: TRBV19
J gene: TRBJ1-2
CDR3 protein: CASSIRVMDGYTF
CDR3 DNA: TGTGCCAGTAGTATCCGGGTTATGGATGGCTACACCTTC

clone size: .
D gene: .
V gene: TRBV6-1
J gene: TRBJ1-6
CDR3 protein: CASRENSPLHF
CDR3 DNA: TGTGCCAGCAGGGAAAATTCACCCCTCCACTTT

clone size: .
D gene: .
V gene: TRBV6-5
J gene: TRBJ2-1
CDR3 protein: CASSYFGGYNEQFF
CDR3 DNA: TGTGCCAGCAGTTACTTCGGCGGGTACAATGAGCAGTTCTTC

clone size: few
D gene: .
V gene: TRBV27
J gene: TRBJ1-1
CDR3 protein: CASSLTGDTEAFF
CDR3 DNA: TGTGCCAGCAGTTTAACCGGGGACACTGAAGCTTTCTTT

clone size: .
D gene: TRBD1
V gene: TRBV12-3/TRBV12-4
J gene: TRBJ2-7
CDR3 protein: CASSSSFGTGNEQYF
CDR3 DNA: TGTGCCAGCAGCTCATCCTTCGGGACAGGGAACGAGCAGTACTTC

clone size: many
D gene: .
V gene: TRBV5-1
J gene: TRBJ2-1
CDR3 protein: CASSPGSQGNEQFF
CDR3 DNA: TGCGCCAGCAGCCCCGGTTCGCAGGGTAATGAGCAGTTCTTC

clone size: many
D gene: .
V gene: TRBV12-3/TRBV12-4
J gene: TRBJ1-5
CDR3 protein: CASSLGPGVPQHF
CDR3 DNA: TGTGCCAGCAGTTTGGGGCCGGGGGTGCCCCAGCATTTT

clone size: few
D gene: TRBD1
V gene: TRBV10-3
J gene: TRBJ1-1
CDR3 protein: CAISEPRTGPMNTEAFF
CDR3 DNA: TGTGCCATCAGTGAGCCCAGGACAGGGCCCATGAACACTGAAGCTTTCTTT

clone size: .
D gene: TRBD2
V gene: TRBV7-2
J gene: TRBJ2-7
CDR3 protein: CASSSSGSGSYEQYF
CDR3 DNA: TGTGCCAGCAGCTCAAGCGGGAGCGGATCCTACGAGCAGTACTTC